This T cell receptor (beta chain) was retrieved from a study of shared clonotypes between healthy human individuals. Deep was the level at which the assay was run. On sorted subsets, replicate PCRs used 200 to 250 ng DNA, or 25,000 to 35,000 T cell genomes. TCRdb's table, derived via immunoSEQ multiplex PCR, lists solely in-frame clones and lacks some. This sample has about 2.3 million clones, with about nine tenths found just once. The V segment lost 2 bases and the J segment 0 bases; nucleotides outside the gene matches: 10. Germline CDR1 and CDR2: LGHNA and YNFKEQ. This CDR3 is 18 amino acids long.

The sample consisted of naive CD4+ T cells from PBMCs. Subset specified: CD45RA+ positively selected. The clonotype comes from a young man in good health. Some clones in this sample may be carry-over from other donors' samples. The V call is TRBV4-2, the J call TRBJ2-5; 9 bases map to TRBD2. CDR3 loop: CASSQSRLAGWYQETQYF. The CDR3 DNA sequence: TGTGCCAGCAGCCAATCCCGGCTAGCGGGGTGGTACCAAGAGACCCAGTACTTC.